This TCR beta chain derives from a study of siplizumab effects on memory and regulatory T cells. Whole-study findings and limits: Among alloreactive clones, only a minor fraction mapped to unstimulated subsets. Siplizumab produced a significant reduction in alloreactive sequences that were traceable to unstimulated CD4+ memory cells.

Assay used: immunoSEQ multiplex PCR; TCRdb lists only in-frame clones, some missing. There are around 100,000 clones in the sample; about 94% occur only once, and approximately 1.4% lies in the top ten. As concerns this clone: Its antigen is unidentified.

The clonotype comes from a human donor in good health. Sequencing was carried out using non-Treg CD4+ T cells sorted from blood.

The CDR3 DNA reads as TGTGCCAGCAGCCCCGAAGTACACCCAGATACGCAGTATTTT. Its protein product is CASSPEVHPDTQYF. The chain has TRBV9 and TRBJ2-3; no firm D call. The germline gives CDR1 SGDLS, CDR2 YYNGEE. The CDR3 is made up of 14 amino acids. The V gene lost 4 bases and the J gene lost 4 bases, with 13 bases spanning the gap.